The 29 T cell receptor beta chains reported below all come from one sample, sequenced in a study of cytomegalovirus exposure and HLA in healthy donors. Measured with immunoSEQ multiplex PCR; TCRdb has only the in-frame clones, and not every one. This table has some 80,000 clones, approximately 96% appearing once. Sequenced sample: PBMCs. The receptors shown here come from a woman aged 18-30 years in good health and CMV-seronegative.

The chain has TRBV10-3 and TRBJ1-4, with D tentatively TRBD1 (6 bases). The CDR3 runs to 14 residues. V lost 6 bases and J lost 5, with 13 bases in between. Germline V lookup: CDR1 ENHRY, CDR2 SYGVKD. The CDR3 bases are TGTGCCATCAGCAGGGGAAGCGACAATGAAAAACTGTTTTTT. Translation: CAISRGSDNEKLFF.

This chain joins TRBV5-4 and TRBJ1-4; D might be TRBD1 (6 bases). Germline V gene data show CDR1 as SGHNT and CDR2 as YYREEE (reference sequence). V was trimmed by 5 bases and J by 7 bases, leaving 21 bases between them. This CDR3 region has 16 residues. This CDR3 reads CASSSLQGPSGEKLFF. As DNA, the CDR3 is TGTGCCAGCAGTTCCCTACAGGGCCCCTCAGGTGAAAAACTGTTTTTT.

The chain couples TRBV23-1 to TRBJ2-2, with 8 bases matching TRBD2. TRBV23-1 is sorted into the ORF group, with uncertain function. This CDR3 contains 14 residues. V shed 8 bases, J shed 5 bases, and the junction held 7 bases outside the gene matches. DNA for the CDR3: TGCGCCAGCCCGGCGGGAGGAGGAACCGGGGAGCTGTTTTTT. It yields the protein CASPAGGGTGELFF.

This chain uses TRBV6-5 with TRBJ1-5; 7 bases fit TRBD1. Germline assignment: CDR1 MNHEY and CDR2 SVGAGI. The CDR3 covers 13 residues. Trimming cost V 5 bases and J 6 bases; bases outside gene matches: 4. The CDR3 nucleotides are TGTGCCAGCAGTAACAGGGGAAGTCAGCCCCAGCATTTT. Its translation: CASSNRGSQPQHF.

The J gene is TRBJ1-4, the V gene TRBV7-9, with D maybe TRBD1 (6 bases). This CDR3 has 15 amino acids. The germline V gene has CDR1 SEHNR and CDR2 FQNEAQ (reference sequence). V shed 5 bases and J shed 3 bases, with 13 bases lying between them. CDR3 in DNA: TGTGCCAGCAGCCCTCAGGACAGTGCTAATGAAAAACTGTTTTTT. Amino acids: CASSPQDSANEKLFF.

The chain has TRBV14 and TRBJ2-5, with D maybe TRBD2 (6 bases). Per the germline V gene, CDR1 is SGHDN and CDR2 is FVKESK. CDR3 length: 16 amino acids. Trimming took off 0 bases at V and 5 bases at J, with 16 bases between the two ends. The CDR3 DNA sequence: TGTGCCAGCAGCCAAGATTCGCTGTGGGAGGTTGAGACCCAGTACTTC. Its protein is CASSQDSLWEVETQYF. The full variable domain, its missing parts supplied by reference TRBV14 and TRBJ2-5, is EAGVTQFPSHSVIEKGQTVTLRCDPISGHDNLYWYRRVMGKEIKFLLHFVKESKQDESGMPNNRFLAERTGGTYSTLKVQPAELEDSGVYFCASSQDSLWEVETQYFGPGTRLLVL.

The chain uses TRBV14 and TRBJ2-4; D is possibly TRBD2 (5 bases). Germline CDR1 SGHDN, CDR2 FVKESK. CDR3 length: 17 residues. V was pared by 6 bases and J by 0 bases, with 18 bases between. The CDR3 region is CASRRHEGASAKNIQYF. CDR3 DNA: TGTGCCAGCAGGAGGCACGAGGGAGCTTCAGCCAAAAACATTCAGTACTTC.

This chain joins TRBV6-5 and TRBJ2-7; D might be TRBD2 (6 bases). Trimming left V 0 bases short and J 6 bases short, with 15 bases between. The CDR3 totals 15 residues. Germline values: CDR1 MNHEY, CDR2 SVGAGI. The CDR3, as DNA: TGTGCCAGCAGTTACTCGGGTAGCGGTGGTTCCGAGCAGTACTTC. Its protein product is CASSYSGSGGSEQYF.

This chain joins TRBV5-1 and TRBJ2-1, with D tentatively TRBD2 (6 bases). CDR3 length: 13 amino acids. Trimming left V 9 bases short and J 7 bases short, with 17 bases between. Germline V gene sequence: CDR1 SGHRS, CDR2 YFSETQ. CDR3 nucleotides: TGCGCCACCGCACTAGCCAGTTCTAATGAGCAGTTCTTC. Residues: CATALASSNEQFF.

The J gene is TRBJ2-3, the V gene TRBV7-9, with a possible D match to TRBD1 (6 bases). Trimming stripped 5 bases from V and 0 bases from J, with 18 bases between. The germline V gene has CDR1 SEHNR and CDR2 FQNEAQ (reference sequence). The CDR3 is 17 residues long. The CDR3, as DNA: TGTGCCAGCAGCCAAACAGGGTCCCTCCGGAGCACAGATACGCAGTATTTT. It translates to CASSQTGSLRSTDTQYF.

This rearrangement joins TRBV21-1 to TRBJ2-2; the table's D gene call, TRBD2, was not cross checked with the DNA. TRBV21-1 is labeled a pseudogene. This CDR3 has 16 amino acids. For the CDR3, the DNA is TGTGCCAGCAGCGCCCCGGGACTAGAGACGACCGGGGAGCTGTTTTTT. As protein: CASSAPGLETTGELFF.

For the CDR3, the DNA is TGTGCCAGCAGCTTATCAGGGGGTGAGCAGTTCTTC. Translating it yields CASSLSGGEQFF. The chain couples TRBV7-8 to TRBJ2-1, with 7 bases fitting TRBD1. V shed 2 bases, J shed 9 bases, and the junction held 1 base outside the gene matches. Germline CDR1 is SGHVS and CDR2 is FQNEAQ. The CDR3 has 12 residues.

In DNA form, the CDR3 reads TGTGCCTCCTCTGAGTCAGGCTCCGATCAGCCCCAGCATTTT. Translating gives CASSESGSDQPQHF. The V call is TRBV6-1, the J call TRBJ1-5; D is ambiguous. The V end lost 11 bases, the J end lost 5 bases, and 19 bases lay between the germline ends. This CDR3 has 14 residues. The germline CDR1 and CDR2 sequences are MNHNS and SASEGT.

The chain recombines TRBV4-2 with TRBJ1-4; no firm D call. CDR1 is LGHNA, CDR2 YNFKEQ, per germline. The V end lost 4 bases, the J end lost 4 bases, and 16 bases lay between the germline ends. CDR3 length: 16 residues. In DNA form, the CDR3 reads TGTGCCAGCAGCCTAAGCGTGTGGCTTTTTAATGAAAAACTGTTTTTT. Translating it yields CASSLSVWLFNEKLFF.

This chain links TRBV12-5 with TRBJ2-1; TRBD2 agrees at 7 bases. The CDR3 runs 16 residues. V shed 0 bases and J 3 bases; nucleotides not matched to a gene: 5. Germline CDR1 and CDR2: LGHNT and FRNRAP. The chain's CDR3 is CASGLVRASGYNEQFF. The DNA of the CDR3 is TGTGCTAGTGGTTTGGTACGCGCTAGCGGCTACAATGAGCAGTTCTTC.

This clone was picked up one time. V is TRBV7-9 and J is TRBJ2-7; unclear D gene. V shed 0 bases and J shed 5 bases, with 11 bases lying between them. CDR3 length: 14 residues. CDR1 is SEHNR, CDR2 FQNEAQ, per germline (reference sequence). This chain's CDR3 is CASSLAIAENEQYF. The CDR3 DNA is TGTGCCAGCAGCTTAGCCATCGCAGAAAACGAGCAGTACTTC.

V is TRBV27 and J is TRBJ2-5; D uncertain. The CDR3 contains 13 residues. Germline V gene sequence: CDR1 MNHEY, CDR2 SMNVEV (reference sequence). Between the trimmed V and J ends, which lost 9 bases and 0 bases, there was a span of 11 bases. In DNA form, the CDR3 reads TGTGCCAGTTCCGAGAGCTACCAAGAGACCCAGTACTTC. As protein: CASSESYQETQYF.

The rearrangement links TRBV7-2 to TRBJ1-3; D is ambiguous. V was shortened by 2 bases and J by 8 bases, with 16 bases between the two germline ends. This CDR3 comprises 15 residues. Germline V gives CDR1 SGHTA, CDR2 FQGNSA. The CDR3 loop is CASSLRGIGRDTIYF. CDR3 nucleotide sequence: TGTGCCAGCAGCTTACGAGGAATAGGGAGGGACACCATATATTTT.

The genes are TRBV2 and TRBJ1-1; D unresolved. CDR3 size: 15 residues. The V and J ends lost 4 bases and 0 bases respectively, with 12 bases between them. Germline V gene data show CDR1 as SNHLY and CDR2 as FYNNEI. CDR3 DNA sequence: TGTGCCAGCAGTGTCCGGGGTGGAGTGAACACTGAAGCTTTCTTT. Translated: CASSVRGGVNTEAFF.

The chain uses TRBV4-1 and TRBJ1-1; the D gene is possibly TRBD1 (6 bases). The CDR3 runs to 17 residues. The V and J ends lost 2 bases and 0 bases respectively, with 16 bases between them. The V gene's germline CDR1 is MGHRA and CDR2 YSYEKL. CDR3 region: CASSQYAGTTMNTEAFF. CDR3 in DNA: TGCGCCAGCAGCCAATACGCCGGGACAACAATGAACACTGAAGCTTTCTTT.

The chain has TRBV9 and TRBJ1-3, with TRBD1 matching 10 bases. J was trimmed by 3 bases and V by 0 bases; bases with no gene match: 3. The CDR3 is 16 residues long. The V gene's germline CDR1 is SGDLS and CDR2 YYNGEE. In DNA, the CDR3 is TGTGCCAGCAGCGTAGCTGGGACAGGGGATGGAAACACCATATATTTT. The encoded protein is CASSVAGTGDGNTIYF.

The chain joins TRBV19 to TRBJ2-7; no reliable D call. Trimming pared 1 base from V and 5 bases from J, leaving 9 bases between. The CDR3 consists of 13 residues. CDR1 is LNHDA and CDR2 is SQIVND in the germline V gene (reference sequence). In DNA form, the CDR3 reads TGTGCCAGTAGTATAGGCCAGGCCAACGAGCAGTACTTC. Translated, it gives CASSIGQANEQYF.

This clone has only one observation. The chain couples TRBV9 to TRBJ1-3, with 7 bases lining up with TRBD1. V dropped 4 bases and J dropped 3; count of bases not matched to a gene: 4. From germline, CDR1 is SGDLS and CDR2 YYNGEE. The CDR3 is made up of 14 amino acids. In nucleotides, the CDR3 is TGTGCCAGCAGCCCATGGGACAGTGGAAACACCATATATTTT. Amino acids: CASSPWDSGNTIYF. The full variable domain, in which reference TRBV9 and TRBJ1-3 provide the parts outside the CDR3, is DSGVTQTPKHLITATGQRVTLRCSPRSGDLSVYWYQQSLDQGLQFLIQYYNGEERAKGNILERFSAQQFPDLHSELNLSSLELGDSALYFCASSPWDSGNTIYFGEGSWLTVV.

The chain carries TRBV5-1 and TRBJ1-5; tentative D call: TRBD1 (5 bases). Trimming pared 4 bases from V and 7 bases from J, leaving 15 bases between. The CDR3 has 14 amino acids. Germline V lookup: CDR1 SGHRS, CDR2 YFSETQ. The CDR3 coding sequence is TGCGCCAGCAGCCCATTTCCAGGGTTCCAGCCCCAGCATTTT. It translates to CASSPFPGFQPQHF. The whole variable domain, remainder taken from reference TRBV5-1 and TRBJ1-5, is KAGVTQTPRYLIKTRGQQVTLSCSPISGHRSVSWYQQTPGQGLQFLFEYFSETQRNKGNFPGRFSGRQFSNSRSEMNVSTLELGDSALYLCASSPFPGFQPQHFGDGTRLSIL.

The chain uses TRBV27 and TRBJ2-3, with TRBD2 as a possible D gene (5 bases). V dropped 5 bases and J dropped 4 bases, with 31 bases sitting between them. This CDR3 has 20 residues. Germline V lookup: CDR1 MNHEY, CDR2 SMNVEV (reference sequence). The CDR3 protein is CASSRSGWRLLAPYSDTQYF. DNA of the CDR3: TGTGCCAGCAGTAGATCCGGTTGGAGGCTTCTGGCCCCATACTCAGATACGCAGTATTTT.

V usage is TRBV6-5 and J usage is TRBJ1-3, with a possible D match to TRBD1 (5 bases). This CDR3 spans 15 amino acids. V lost 6 bases and J 2 bases, leaving 14 bases between the germline ends. The germline gives CDR1 MNHEY, CDR2 SVGAGI. The chain's CDR3 is CASRKTGGAGNTIYF. The CDR3 DNA reads as TGTGCCAGCAGAAAGACGGGAGGGGCTGGAAACACCATATATTTT.

V is TRBV15 and J is TRBJ2-7, with a weak D call TRBD1 (5 bases). Between the trimmed V and J ends, which lost 3 bases and 0 bases, there was a span of 6 bases. The germline V gene has CDR1 LNHNV and CDR2 YYDKDF (reference sequence). The length of the CDR3 is 13 residues. This CDR3 reads CATSRDTSYEQYF. DNA for the CDR3: TGTGCCACCAGCAGGGACACCTCCTACGAGCAGTACTTC.

J is TRBJ2-3 and V is TRBV5-1; 11 bases agree with TRBD2. Germline values: CDR1 SGHRS, CDR2 YFSETQ. V shed 3 bases and J 4 bases; nucleotides not matched to a gene: 7. The CDR3 consists of 16 residues. The CDR3 spells CASSSILAGVPDTQYF. CDR3 in DNA: TGCGCCAGCAGCTCGATACTAGCGGGAGTGCCAGATACGCAGTATTTT.

V and J are TRBV20-1 and TRBJ2-1, with D unclear. The CDR3 is 10 amino acids. Germline CDR1 and CDR2: DFQATT and SNEGSKA (reference sequence). Trimming took off 6 bases at V and 8 bases at J, with 8 bases between the two ends. The CDR3 coding sequence is TGCAGTGCCACCAGCGATGAGCAGTTCTTC. It is translated as CSATSDEQFF.